These T cell receptor beta chains were read from a single sample in a study of response to subunit inactivated influenza vaccine. TCRdb reanalysed the RT-PCR reads using MiXCR and keeps one entry per CDR3 protein. The sample lists just over 300,000 distinct CDR3 sequences, approximately 23% seen once, with around a tenth in the top ten. Sequencing used PBMCs from blood, obtained less than 22 months after vaccination. These receptors all come from a man aged 50 to 69 who received an inactivated influenza vaccine. Each CDR3 is given with its conserved first and last residue. D genes are given only for firm matches. The size of a clone is reported for some rows only, either as once, few or many, or as a class for expanded clones.

>TRBV4-3|TRBJ2-2|.|TRBD2
TGCGCCAGCAGCCAAGATTTAACTAGCGGTATTAGCACCGGGGAGCTGTTTTTT
CASSQDLTSGISTGELFF
>TRBV12-3/TRBV12-4|TRBJ2-2|few|.
TGTGCCAGCAGGGAAAACAAGGGGAACACCGGGGAGCTGTTTTTT
CASRENKGNTGELFF
>TRBV5-1|TRBJ2-3|.|TRBD2
TGCGCCAGCGGTTCGATAGCGGGGGGGAACACAGATACGCAGTATTTT
CASGSIAGGNTDTQYF
>TRBV4-2|TRBJ1-5|few|TRBD1
TGTGCCAGCAGCCTCGGACAGGGACAGCCCCAGCATTTT
CASSLGQGQPQHF
>TRBV3-1|TRBJ2-1|.|TRBD1
TGTGCCAGCAGCCAAGTACTCGTTATGAACCGCAGGGGGCGCAACAATGAGCAGTTCTTC
CASSQVLVMNRRGRNNEQFF
>TRBV29-1|TRBJ2-2|.|TRBD1
TGCAGCGTTGAATATAGGGACAGGGGGAACACCGGGGAGCTGTTTTTT
CSVEYRDRGNTGELFF
>TRBV6-5|TRBJ1-4|many|TRBD1
TGTGCCAGCAGTTACGCGAGGACAGGGGGCGGTGAAAAACTGTTTTTT
CASSYARTGGGEKLFF
>TRBV12-3/TRBV12-4|TRBJ1-5|few|TRBD1
TGTGCCAGCAGCTCCACAGGGGGCAGGCAGCCCCAGCATTTT
CASSSTGGRQPQHF
>TRBV27|TRBJ2-3|.|.
TGTGCCAGCAGTTTGGGGGGGCTACGAGATACGCAGTATTTT
CASSLGGLRDTQYF
>TRBV3-1|TRBJ2-5|.|.
TGTGCCAGCAGCCAACTGACCAAGGACTCTCAAGAGACCCAGTACTTC
CASSQLTKDSQETQYF
>TRBV6-1|TRBJ1-4|.|TRBD1
TGTGCCAGCAGTCGACAGGGATCGGATGAAAAACTGTTTTTT
CASSRQGSDEKLFF
>TRBV12-3/TRBV12-4|TRBJ2-3|.|.
TGTGCCAGCAGCCATTCGCCATTGATTAGCACAGATACGCAGTATTTT
CASSHSPLISTDTQYF
>TRBV5-1|TRBJ1-6|.|.
TGCGCCAGCAGCGTAACGGGGGCCGGCTATAATTCACCCCTCCACTTT
CASSVTGAGYNSPLHF
>TRBV10-3|TRBJ2-7|few|TRBD2
TGTGCCATCAGAAACCCTAGCGGGAGGGCCATCTACGAGCAGTACTTC
CAIRNPSGRAIYEQYF
>TRBV5-5|TRBJ1-5|.|.
TGTGCCAGCAGCTTGTCCCGCAGGGATTATCAGCCCCAGCATTTT
CASSLSRRDYQPQHF
>TRBV5-1|TRBJ2-5|.|.
TGCGCCAGCAGCTTCACAGCACCGGAGACCCAGTACTTC
CASSFTAPETQYF
>TRBV24-1|TRBJ2-1|.|TRBD2
TGTGCCACCAGTGATCCCGGGACTAGCGGGGGGGCCCGCAATGAGCAGTTCTTC
CATSDPGTSGGARNEQFF
>TRBV28|TRBJ2-1|once|TRBD2
TGTGCCAGCAGAACCGGGACTAGCGGCAACAATGAGCAGTTCTTC
CASRTGTSGNNEQFF
>TRBV5-1|TRBJ2-2|.|TRBD1
TGCGCCAGCAGCAAGGACAGGGGCCGGAACACCGGGGAGCTGTTTTTT
CASSKDRGRNTGELFF
>TRBV7-6|TRBJ1-6|.|.
TGTGCCAGCAGCTCTTCGACAGTGCTTTATAATTCACCCCTCCACTTT
CASSSSTVLYNSPLHF
>TRBV7-2|TRBJ2-1|few|.
TGTGCCAGCAGCTACGATAGCGTTTTAACCTTCTACAATGAGCAGTTCTTC
CASSYDSVLTFYNEQFF
>TRBV4-3|TRBJ1-2|.|TRBD1
TGCGCCAGCAGCTTTCAACAGGGGAACTCTAACTATGGCTACACCTTC
CASSFQQGNSNYGYTF
>TRBV6-2/TRBV6-3|TRBJ1-1|.|TRBD1
TGTGCCAGCAGTTACCTGGGACAGGGTGGAACTGAAGCTTTCTTT
CASSYLGQGGTEAFF
>TRBV10-3|TRBJ1-2|few|.
TGTGCCATCAGTGGGACGGAAGCTAACTATGGCTACACCTTC
CAISGTEANYGYTF
>TRBV7-6|TRBJ2-1|.|TRBD2
TGTGCCAGCAGCCCCAGGGTAGCGGGTGACTCCTACAATGAGCAGTTCTTC
CASSPRVAGDSYNEQFF
>TRBV19|TRBJ1-1|.|.
TGTGCCAGTAGTAGCGTGATGACCTATGAAGCTTTCTTT
CASSSVMTYEAFF
>TRBV12-3/TRBV12-4|TRBJ1-6|few|.
TGTGCCAGCAGGCCCCAGGAGAATTCACCCCTCCACTTT
CASRPQENSPLHF
>TRBV11-3|TRBJ2-1|.|.
TGTGCCAGCAGCTTAAATAACAATGAGCAGTTCTTC
CASSLNNNEQFF
>TRBV6-1|TRBJ1-5|.|.
TGTGCCACCTCGGAGAGGGCTCAGCCCCAGCATTTT
CATSERAQPQHF
>TRBV6-2/TRBV6-3|TRBJ2-7|few|TRBD1
TGTGCCAGCAGTTTCCTGGGGACAGCAGCCTACGAGCAGTACTTC
CASSFLGTAAYEQYF
>TRBV12-3/TRBV12-4|TRBJ2-7|few|.
TGTGCCAGCAGTCTCGGGGGGCAATATAACTACGAGCAGTACTTC
CASSLGGQYNYEQYF
>TRBV20-1|TRBJ2-5|.|TRBD1
TGCAGTGCTAGAGTGCCAGGGGGCAGGGAGACCCAGTACTTC
CSARVPGGRETQYF
>TRBV29-1|TRBJ2-1|.|.
TGCAGCGGAGAAAGGGGCGCGCCGGGTGAGCAGTTCTTC
CSGERGAPGEQFF
>TRBV4-3|TRBJ2-1|many|.
TGCGCCAGCAGCCAAGATAGAAGGAGCTCCTACAATGAGCAGTTCTTC
CASSQDRRSSYNEQFF
>TRBV4-1|TRBJ1-2|few|.
TGCGCCAGCAGCCAAGACACGGCGAGGGGCTACACCTTC
CASSQDTARGYTF
>TRBV12-3/TRBV12-4|TRBJ1-5|many|.
TGTGCCAGCAGTTATGAGGCCCTATCCCACAATCAGCCCCAGCATTTT
CASSYEALSHNQPQHF
>TRBV12-3/TRBV12-4|TRBJ2-3|few|TRBD2
TGTGCCAGCAGTTTAGCTCGACTAGCTGCAGATACGCAGTATTTT
CASSLARLAADTQYF
>TRBV25-1|TRBJ1-4|.|.
TGTGCCAGCAGTCCAGGGGTTAATGAAAAACTGTTTTTT
CASSPGVNEKLFF
>TRBV2|TRBJ1-4|many|.
TGTGCCAGCAGTGAACTTCGGACAAAAAATGAAAAACTGTTTTTT
CASSELRTKNEKLFF
>TRBV24-1|TRBJ2-1|.|.
TGTGCCACCAGTGATTTGGGGGGCGGGGGCGCGGTCAATGAGCAGTTCTTC
CATSDLGGGGAVNEQFF
>TRBV7-9|TRBJ1-2|many|.
TGTGCCAGCAGCTTAGGGGACGTTAACTATGGCTACACCTTC
CASSLGDVNYGYTF
>TRBV3-1|TRBJ2-3|.|.
TGTGCCAGCAGGCGAGCCTTAGCAGATACGCAGTATTTT
CASRRALADTQYF
>TRBV9|TRBJ1-4|.|.
TGTGCCAGCAGCGTCTCAGGGAACGAAAAACTGTTTTTT
CASSVSGNEKLFF
>TRBV3-1|TRBJ1-1|.|.
TGTGCCAGCAGCCAACGGGGACGAGGTGAAGCTTTCTTT
CASSQRGRGEAFF
>TRBV5-6|TRBJ2-2|few|.
TGTGCCAGCAGCTTGGGGCTTCTTCGGGGGGAGCTGTTTTTT
CASSLGLLRGELFF
>TRBV5-1|TRBJ2-3|few|.
TGCGCCAGCAGCTTTATTGTCCCAGATACGCAGTATTTT
CASSFIVPDTQYF
>TRBV12-3/TRBV12-4|TRBJ2-3|few|TRBD1
TGTGCCAGCAGTTTCCGGACAGGGGGCTCAGATACGCAGTATTTT
CASSFRTGGSDTQYF
>TRBV7-9|TRBJ1-5|few|.
TGTGCCAGCAGCTTAGCGTTAGGGGACAATCAGCCCCAGCATTTT
CASSLALGDNQPQHF
>TRBV3-1|TRBJ1-1|.|.
TGTGCCAGCAGCCAAATCGGGGGGAAATTTGAAGCTTTCTTT
CASSQIGGKFEAFF
>TRBV12-3/TRBV12-4|TRBJ2-1|few|.
TGTGCCAGCAGTTTAGGGGCGGGCAGCCACAATGAGCAGTTCTTC
CASSLGAGSHNEQFF
>TRBV20-1|TRBJ2-3|.|.
TGCAGTGCGTCGGGACACTGGAATACAGATACGCAGTATTTT
CSASGHWNTDTQYF
>TRBV2|TRBJ2-2|.|.
TGTGCCAGCATTCGCAGGGTGGACACCGGGGAGCTGTTTTTT
CASIRRVDTGELFF
>TRBV5-1|TRBJ2-3|few|.
TGCGCCAGCAGCTCCGCCCCGTGGGGGACAGATACGCAGTATTTT
CASSSAPWGTDTQYF
>TRBV4-2|TRBJ2-1|few|.
TGTGCCAGCAGCCCGCGGGCGGCTGCCTACAATGAGCAGTTCTTC
CASSPRAAAYNEQFF